The T cell receptor (beta chain) under discussion was sequenced for a study of blood T cell repertoires in COVID-19 (dated by TCRdb to about 2020). About the study as a whole: Samples from collaborators originated in the United States, Italy and Spain and spanned both the acute and convalescent phases of COVID-19. Where available, HLA class I and class II types were obtained from metadata supplied by the sample provider rather than from assay-based typing. Samples came from the ongoing ImmuneRACE study (first 160 participants) plus 1,254 subjects from 6 global collaborators. Nearly every sample came with metadata listing a de-identified subject ID, COVID-19 status, age in years and sex. The repertoires were made available in a free public database intended to serve as a resource for research on the immune response to SARS-CoV-2. Subjects who had been exposed to COVID-19, were actively infected with it, or had recovered from it provided the deeply sampled blood TCRbeta repertoires that made up the dataset. The prospective study material was composed of cDNA or gDNA derived from T cells, B-cell-depleted T cells, or PBMCs.

TCRbeta CDR3 regions were amplified from genomic DNA by means of the immunoSEQ Assay, a bias-controlled multiplex PCR. Regarding the original processing steps: The number of nucleated cells in each sample was estimated from the amplification of reference gene primers within the assay. To quantify the absolute abundance of each unique TCRbeta CDR3 rearrangement, sequence reads were collapsed and filtered. For each sample, productive Simpson clonality was calculated as the square root of Simpson's diversity index across productive rearrangements. TCRdb carries this immuneACCESS record with in-frame sequences only. Its versions omit some clonotypes, under half of them owing to an unresolved V gene in the studies checked, with the rest unexplained. V, J and clone size are taken as reported in that table, and D and trimming were inferred from the DNA itself. Here the sample has about 250,000 clones; roughly nine tenths occur a single time. Less than 2.5% of the sample is in the top ten clones.

Concerning this clone itself: The clone's antigen remains unknown. No much larger clone is present one base from it, and per-base qualities are unavailable.

The paper as a whole reports these results and caveats: The quantity of clinical and demographic metadata differed by source and by participant and was supplied without curation.

Participants in the prospective study were aged about 18 to 95 years, lived in 20 to 30 United States geographic areas, and enrolled through a virtual design. To assign participants to cohorts, the prospective study relied on clinical history that participants themselves reported in a screening survey and a study questionnaire. Recovered participants in ImmuneRACE Cohort 3 were defined as having two consecutive negative NP/OP PCR tests, clearance from a healthcare professional, or resolution of symptoms. In the prospective study, whole blood, serum and a nasopharyngeal or oropharyngeal swab were collected from each participant by mobile phlebotomists. Prospective study participants could optionally give additional blood draws and questionnaires over a roughly two-month period. Prospective study blood samples were shipped either frozen or at room temperature before DNA extraction. The receptor's source is a woman aged 18-29 years who had recovered from COVID-19. Material for sequencing was PBMCs or T cells enriched from blood (not recorded which).

The DNA sequence is given as TGTGCCTGGAGTGTAGTTGGTGGGGGGAGTACTGAAGCTTTCTTT. Translated, it gives CAWSVVGGGSTEAFF. This sequence uses TRBV30 and TRBJ1-1; TRBD1 could be the D gene, as 5 bases match. CDR1 and CDR2 (GTSNPN, SVGIG) derive from the germline V gene (reference sequence). V lost 0 bases and J lost 5 bases; the stretch between them is 16 bases long. Including cysteine and phenylalanine, the CDR3 has 15 amino acids. Solely the CDR3 DNA is kept, with 45 bases framed from the first base. Supplemented by the reference TRBV30 and TRBJ1-1 proteins around the CDR3, the complete variable domain is SQTIHQWPATLVQPVGSPLSLECTVEGTSNPNLYWYRQAAGRGLQLLFYSVGIGQISSEVPQNLSASRPQDRQFILSSKKLLLSDSGFYLCAWSVVGGGSTEAFFGQGTRLTVV.